The present TCR beta chain was sequenced within a study of blood T cell repertoires in COVID-19. Study summary: Sites across the United States, Italy and Spain contributed samples from acute and convalescent COVID-19. From T cells, B-cell-depleted T cells, or PBMCs came the material, which was cDNA or gDNA.

Patients from Seattle were sampled longitudinally, starting during active infection. Per the original methods: Reference gene primer amplification in the assay estimated nucleated cell counts. TCRdb's copy holds only in-frame clones and misses some; the assay was immunoSEQ multiplex PCR. D and trimming come from the DNA, and the V and J calls and clone size come from that table. Seen here are more than 200,000 clones, approximately 86% observed once, and the top ten hold 9.5% to 13%. The CDR3 sequence is 15 residues long. Looked up from germline, CDR1 is SGHDT and CDR2 is YYEEEE. V gave up 2 bases and J gave up 4 bases; unmatched junction bases: 7.

This sequence joins TRBV5-6 and TRBJ2-5, with 8 bases identical to TRBD1. The receptor's source is a woman aged 50 to 65 with COVID-19, enrolled during active disease. Sequencing was done on a sample of peripheral blood. CDR3 loop: CASSLPGQGIETQYF. In DNA, the CDR3 is TGTGCCAGCAGCTTACCTGGACAGGGAATAGAGACCCAGTACTTC. Full variable domain (outside the CDR3, taken from reference TRBV5-6 and TRBJ2-5): DAGVTQSPTHLIKTRGQQVTLRCSPKSGHDTVSWYQQALGQGPQFIFQYYEEEERQRGNFPDRFSGHQFPNYSSELNVNALLLGDSALYLCASSLPGQGIETQYFGPGTRLLVL.